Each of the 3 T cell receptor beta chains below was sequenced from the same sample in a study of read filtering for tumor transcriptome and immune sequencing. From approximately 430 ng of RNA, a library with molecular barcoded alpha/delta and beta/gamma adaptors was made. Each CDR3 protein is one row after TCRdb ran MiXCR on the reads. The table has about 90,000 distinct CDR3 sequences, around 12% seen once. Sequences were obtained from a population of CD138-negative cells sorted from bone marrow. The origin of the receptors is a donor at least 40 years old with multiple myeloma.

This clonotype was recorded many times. Here the CDR3 reads CASSGPFTANEQFF. In nucleotides, the CDR3 is TGTGCCAGCAGCGGCCCGTTTACAGCGAATGAGCAGTTCTTC. The chain uses TRBV7-9 and TRBJ2-1; D ambiguous. The CDR3 runs 14 residues. V lost 5 bases to trimming and J lost 7 bases, with 15 bases between them. CDR1 and CDR2 (germline): SEHNR, FQNEAQ (reference sequence).

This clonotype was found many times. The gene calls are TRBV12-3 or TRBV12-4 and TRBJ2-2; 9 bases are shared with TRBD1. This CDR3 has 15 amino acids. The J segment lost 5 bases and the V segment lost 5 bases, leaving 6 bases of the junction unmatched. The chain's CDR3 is CASSGTGGPTGELFF. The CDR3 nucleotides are TGTGCCAGCAGTGGTACAGGGGGCCCAACCGGGGAGCTGTTTTTT.

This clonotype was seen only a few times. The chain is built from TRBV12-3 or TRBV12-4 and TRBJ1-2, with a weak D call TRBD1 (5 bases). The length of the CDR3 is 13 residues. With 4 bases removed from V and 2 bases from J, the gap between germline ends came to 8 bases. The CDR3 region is CASSSGQNYGYTF. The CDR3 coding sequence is TGTGCCAGCAGTTCAGGGCAGAACTATGGCTACACCTTC.